The clone carrying this TCR beta chain has only a few counts. Method: immunoSEQ multiplex PCR; TCRdb's copy keeps in-frame clones and lacks some. The table lists over 200,000 clones, roughly 87% of them singletons, with more than 10% in the top ten. This sample is part of a study of blood T cell repertoires in COVID-19. Germline CDR1 and CDR2: MNHEY and SVGAGI. This CDR3 is 11 amino acids long. Trimming removed 9 bases at V and 7 bases at J, with 13 bases between. Sample: PBMCs or T cells enriched from blood (not recorded which). This clonotype originated in a man aged 25 to 40 who had recovered from COVID-19. The J gene is TRBJ2-7, the V gene TRBV6-5; TRBD2 is a possible D gene (6 bases). The CDR3 DNA sequence: TGTGCCAGTCGGGACCGGGGGGAGCAGTACTTC. Translation gives CASRDRGEQYF.